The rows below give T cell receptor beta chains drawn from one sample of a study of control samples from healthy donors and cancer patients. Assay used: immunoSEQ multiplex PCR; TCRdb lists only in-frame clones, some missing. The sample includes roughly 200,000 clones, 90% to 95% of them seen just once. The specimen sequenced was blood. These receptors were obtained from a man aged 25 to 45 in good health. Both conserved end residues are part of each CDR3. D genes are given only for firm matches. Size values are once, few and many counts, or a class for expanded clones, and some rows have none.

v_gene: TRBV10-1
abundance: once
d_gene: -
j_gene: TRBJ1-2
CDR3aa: CASSDGTAYGYTF
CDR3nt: TGCGCCAGCAGTGACGGGACGGCCTATGGCTACACCTTC

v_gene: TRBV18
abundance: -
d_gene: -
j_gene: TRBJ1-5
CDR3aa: CASSPAAEDQPQHF
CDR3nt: TGTGCCAGCTCACCGGCAGCGGAGGATCAGCCCCAGCATTTT

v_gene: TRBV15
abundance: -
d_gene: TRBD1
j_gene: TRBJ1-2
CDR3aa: CATSRDRGTGPNYGYTF
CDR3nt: TGTGCCACCAGCAGAGATCGGGGGACAGGGCCTAACTATGGCTACACCTTC

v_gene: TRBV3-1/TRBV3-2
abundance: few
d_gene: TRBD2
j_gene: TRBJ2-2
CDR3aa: CASSQVRSAGDTGELFF
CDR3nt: TGTGCCAGCAGCCAAGTTCGGTCCGCGGGAGATACCGGGGAGCTGTTTTTT

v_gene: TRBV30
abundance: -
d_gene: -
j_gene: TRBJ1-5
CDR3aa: CAWSPTTGKTGSNQPQHF
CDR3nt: TGTGCCTGGAGTCCTACGACAGGCAAAACTGGTAGCAATCAGCCCCAGCATTTT

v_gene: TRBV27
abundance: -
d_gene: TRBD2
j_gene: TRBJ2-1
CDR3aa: CASRYLLAGGFNEQFF
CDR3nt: TGTGCCAGCAGGTACCTCTTGGCGGGGGGTTTTAATGAGCAGTTCTTC

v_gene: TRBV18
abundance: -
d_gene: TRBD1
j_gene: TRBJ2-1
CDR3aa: CASSRGQALNSYNEQFF
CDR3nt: TGTGCCAGCTCAAGGGGACAGGCCCTCAACTCCTACAATGAGCAGTTCTTC

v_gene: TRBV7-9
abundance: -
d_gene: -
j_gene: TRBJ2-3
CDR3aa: CASSLGRGTDTQYF
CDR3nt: TGTGCCAGCAGCTTAGGGCGGGGAACAGATACGCAGTATTTT

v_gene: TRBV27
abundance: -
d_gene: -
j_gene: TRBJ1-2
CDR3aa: CASSLRGTFVYGYTF
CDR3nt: TGTGCCAGCAGTTTAAGGGGAACATTTGTCTATGGCTACACCTTC

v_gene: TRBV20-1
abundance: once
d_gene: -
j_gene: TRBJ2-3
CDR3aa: CSASERYTDTQYF
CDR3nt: TGCAGTGCTAGTGAGCGGTACACAGATACGCAGTATTTT

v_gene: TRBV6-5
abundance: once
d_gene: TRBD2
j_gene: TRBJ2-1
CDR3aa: CASTVLAGVNNEQFF
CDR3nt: TGTGCCAGCACCGTACTAGCGGGGGTTAACAATGAGCAGTTCTTC

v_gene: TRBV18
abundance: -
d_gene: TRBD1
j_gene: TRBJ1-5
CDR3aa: CASSPWTGGEQPQHF
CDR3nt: TGTGCCAGCTCACCATGGACAGGGGGGGAACAGCCCCAGCATTTT

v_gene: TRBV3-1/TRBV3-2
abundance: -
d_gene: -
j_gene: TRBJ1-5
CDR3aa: CASSQSLQAQEPQHF
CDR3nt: TGTGCCAGCAGCCAAAGTTTGCAAGCCCAAGAGCCCCAGCATTTT

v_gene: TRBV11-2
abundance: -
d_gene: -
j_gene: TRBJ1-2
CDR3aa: CASSSWAGSYGYTF
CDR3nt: TGTGCCAGCAGCTCGTGGGCAGGGAGCTATGGCTACACCTTC

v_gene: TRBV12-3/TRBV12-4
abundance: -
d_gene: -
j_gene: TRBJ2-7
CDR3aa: CASTSRTEWQQYF
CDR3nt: TGTGCCAGCACCTCCCGGACCGAGTGGCAGCAGTACTTC

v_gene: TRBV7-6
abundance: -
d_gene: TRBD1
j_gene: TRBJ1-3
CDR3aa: CASSPITGTAGNTIYF
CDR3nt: TGTGCCAGCAGCCCTATTACCGGGACAGCTGGAAACACCATATATTTT

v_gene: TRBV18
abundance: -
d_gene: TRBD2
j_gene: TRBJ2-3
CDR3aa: CASSPPDRIAGGPEYF
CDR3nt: TGTGCCAGCTCACCACCAGATCGGATAGCGGGGGGGCCCGAGTATTTT

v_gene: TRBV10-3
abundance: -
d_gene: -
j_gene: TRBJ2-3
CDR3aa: CAIRIGGPGTDTQYF
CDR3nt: TGTGCCATCAGAATAGGGGGGCCGGGGACAGATACGCAGTATTTT

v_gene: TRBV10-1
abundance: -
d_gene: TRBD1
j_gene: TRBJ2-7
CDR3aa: CASGGTGIYEQYF
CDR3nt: TGCGCCAGCGGGGGGACAGGGATCTACGAGCAGTACTTC

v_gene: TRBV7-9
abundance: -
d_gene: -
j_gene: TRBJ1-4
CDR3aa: CASSTVPGEKLFF
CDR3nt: TGTGCCAGCAGCACAGTGCCGGGGGAAAAACTGTTTTTT

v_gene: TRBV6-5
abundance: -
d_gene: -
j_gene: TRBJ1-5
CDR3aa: CASSTRGSSNQPQHF
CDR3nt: TGTGCCAGCAGCACGAGGGGGTCTAGCAATCAGCCCCAGCATTTT

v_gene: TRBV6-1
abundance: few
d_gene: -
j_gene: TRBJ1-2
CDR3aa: CASSEALTVYGYTF
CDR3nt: TGTGCCAGCAGTGAAGCGCTGACAGTCTATGGCTACACCTTC